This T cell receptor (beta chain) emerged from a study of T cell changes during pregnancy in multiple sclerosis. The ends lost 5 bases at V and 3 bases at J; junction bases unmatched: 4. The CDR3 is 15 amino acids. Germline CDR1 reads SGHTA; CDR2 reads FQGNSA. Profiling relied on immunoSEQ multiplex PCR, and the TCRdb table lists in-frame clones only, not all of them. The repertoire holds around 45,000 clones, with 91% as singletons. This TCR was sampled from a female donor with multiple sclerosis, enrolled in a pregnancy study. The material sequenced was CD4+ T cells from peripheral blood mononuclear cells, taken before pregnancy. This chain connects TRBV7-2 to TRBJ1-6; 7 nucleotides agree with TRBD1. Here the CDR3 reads CASSIRTGYNSPLHF. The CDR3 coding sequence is TGTGCCAGCAGCATACGGACAGGCTATAATTCACCCCTCCACTTT.